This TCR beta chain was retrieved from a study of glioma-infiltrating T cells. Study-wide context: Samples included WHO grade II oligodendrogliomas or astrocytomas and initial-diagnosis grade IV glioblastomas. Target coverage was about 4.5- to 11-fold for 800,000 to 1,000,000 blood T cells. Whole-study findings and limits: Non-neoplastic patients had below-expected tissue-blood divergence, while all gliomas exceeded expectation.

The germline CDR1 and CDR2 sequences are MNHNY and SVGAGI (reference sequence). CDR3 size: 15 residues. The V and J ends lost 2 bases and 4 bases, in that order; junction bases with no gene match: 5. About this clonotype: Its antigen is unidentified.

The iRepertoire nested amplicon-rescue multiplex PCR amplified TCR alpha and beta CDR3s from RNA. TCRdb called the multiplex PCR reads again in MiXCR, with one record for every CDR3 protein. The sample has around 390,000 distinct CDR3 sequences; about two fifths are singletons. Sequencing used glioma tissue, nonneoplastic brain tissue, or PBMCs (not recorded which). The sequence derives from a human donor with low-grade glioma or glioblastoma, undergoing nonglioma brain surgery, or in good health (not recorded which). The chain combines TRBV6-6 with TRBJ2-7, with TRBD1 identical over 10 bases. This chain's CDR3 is CASSYVGQGLYEQYF. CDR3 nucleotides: TGTGCCAGCAGTTACGTGGGACAGGGGCTTTACGAGCAGTACTTC.